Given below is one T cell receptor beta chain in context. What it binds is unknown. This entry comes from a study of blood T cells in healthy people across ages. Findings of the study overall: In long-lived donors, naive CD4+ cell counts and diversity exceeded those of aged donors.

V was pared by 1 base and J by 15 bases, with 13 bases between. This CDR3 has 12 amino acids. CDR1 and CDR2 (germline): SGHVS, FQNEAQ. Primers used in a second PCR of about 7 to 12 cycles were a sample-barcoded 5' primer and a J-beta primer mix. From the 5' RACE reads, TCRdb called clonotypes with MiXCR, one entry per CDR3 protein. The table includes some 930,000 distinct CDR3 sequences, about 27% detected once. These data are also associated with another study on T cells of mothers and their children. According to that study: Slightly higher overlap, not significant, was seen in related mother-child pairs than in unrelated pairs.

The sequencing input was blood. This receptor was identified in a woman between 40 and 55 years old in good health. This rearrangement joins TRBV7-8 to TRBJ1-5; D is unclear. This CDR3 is CASSLDGETRHF. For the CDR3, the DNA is TGTGCCAGCAGCTTAGATGGGGAGACCCGGCATTTT.